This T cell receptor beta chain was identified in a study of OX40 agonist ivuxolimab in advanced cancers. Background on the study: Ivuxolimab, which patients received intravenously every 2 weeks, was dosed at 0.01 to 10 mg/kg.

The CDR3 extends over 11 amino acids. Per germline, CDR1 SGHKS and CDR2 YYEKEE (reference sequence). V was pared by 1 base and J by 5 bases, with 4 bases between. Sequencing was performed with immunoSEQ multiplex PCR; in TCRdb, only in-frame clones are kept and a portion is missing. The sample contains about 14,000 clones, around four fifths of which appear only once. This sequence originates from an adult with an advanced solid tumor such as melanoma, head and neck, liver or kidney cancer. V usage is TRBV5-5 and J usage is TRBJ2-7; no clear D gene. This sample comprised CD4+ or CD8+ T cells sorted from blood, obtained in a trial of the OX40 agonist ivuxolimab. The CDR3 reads CASSLIDEQYF. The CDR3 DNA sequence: TGTGCCAGCAGCTTGATCGACGAGCAGTACTTC.